This T cell receptor (beta chain) was profiled in a study of vaccination effects on CD4 cells after COVID-19. Whole-study findings and limits: The study enrolled few convalescent patients and sampled no early post-infection timepoints.

This clone was seen a handful of times. What it binds is not known. The repertoire was sequenced with immunoSEQ multiplex PCR; TCRdb's copy has only in-frame clones and lacks some. The sample has fewer than 40,000 clones, roughly 79% seen once; the top ten hold roughly 2%. Antigen-specific CD4+ T cell clonotypes were called by their expansion after viral peptide-pool culture in ViraFEST. Once cultured for about 9 days, the cells underwent separation to obtain CD4+ T cells. Participants completed two doses of the BNT162b2 or mRNA-1273 vaccine. The trim removed 2 bases at V and 9 bases at J, leaving 10 bases unmatched. The V gene's germline CDR1 is MNHNS and CDR2 SASEGT. The CDR3 is 17 residues long.

The chain couples TRBV6-1 to TRBJ1-6; 10 positions match TRBD1. The specimen was CD4+ T cells from PBMCs cultured with HCoV-NL63 spike peptides, collected after COVID-19 vaccination. This TCR was recovered from a human donor who received a COVID-19 vaccine. Some clones in this sample may be carry-over from other donors' samples. The CDR3 DNA reads TGTGCCAGCAGTGAATTAGTAGGAGGGACAGGGGTTTCACCCCTCCACTTT. It is translated as CASSELVGGTGVSPLHF.